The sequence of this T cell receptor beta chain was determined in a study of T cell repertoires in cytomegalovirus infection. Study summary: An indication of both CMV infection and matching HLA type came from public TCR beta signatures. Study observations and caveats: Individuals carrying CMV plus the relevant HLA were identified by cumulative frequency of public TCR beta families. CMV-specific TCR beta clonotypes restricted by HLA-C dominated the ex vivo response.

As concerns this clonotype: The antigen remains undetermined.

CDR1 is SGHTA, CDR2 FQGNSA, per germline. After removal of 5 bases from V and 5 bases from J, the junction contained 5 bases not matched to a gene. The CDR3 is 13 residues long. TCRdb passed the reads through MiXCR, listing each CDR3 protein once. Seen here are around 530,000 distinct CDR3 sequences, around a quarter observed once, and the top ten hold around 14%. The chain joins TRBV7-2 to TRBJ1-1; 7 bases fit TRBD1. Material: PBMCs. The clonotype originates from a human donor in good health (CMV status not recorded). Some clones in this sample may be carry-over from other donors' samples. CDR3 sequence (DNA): TGTGCCAGCAGCCCTACGGACAGGACTGAAGCTTTCTTT. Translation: CASSPTDRTEAFF.